The clone carrying this TCR beta chain was counted ten times or more. Its antigen is still unknown. TCRdb reanalysed the 5' RACE reads using MiXCR and keeps one entry per CDR3 protein. The table has roughly 720,000 distinct CDR3 sequences, around a sixth seen once. This record belongs to a study of identical twins. General study results and limits: Clonotypes of the beta chain that were abundant in cord blood carried fewer insertions (memory repertoires showed none).

V was pared by 0 bases and J by 3 bases, with 4 bases between. Germline V gene lookup returns CDR1 SGHRS and CDR2 YFSETQ. The CDR3 has 13 amino acids. The same specimen was also included in a second study, on T cells expressing NK-cell markers. That work states: Obtained from sorted CD3+CD56+NKG2C+, CD3+CD56+NKG2C- and CD3+CD56-NKG2C+ T cells were the TCR beta repertoires. The CD3+CD56-NKG2C+ fraction of a handful of donors was also led by these clonotypes.

The specimen sequenced was PBMCs. This TCR was recovered from a woman under 30 in good health. The V and J genes are TRBV5-1 and TRBJ2-1; D is unclear. CDR3 sequence: CASSLDSYNEQFF. CDR3 bases: TGCGCCAGCAGCTTGGACAGCTACAATGAGCAGTTCTTC.